This T cell receptor (beta chain) was identified during a study of CD8 T cells in ankylosing spondylitis. Points from the study as a whole: Apparently characteristic of ankylosing spondylitis blood was a TCR beta motif (roughly eight highly homologous variants). Earlier reports found some motif variants in synovial fluid and blood in reactive arthritis.

A single record per CDR3 protein comes from TCRdb applying MiXCR to the 5' RACE reads. Altogether 670,000 or so distinct CDR3 sequences are present, around 17% being singletons, with the ten largest covering around 19%. Trimming shortened V by 6 bases and J by 3 bases, and 18 bases separated the two germline ends. The germline CDR1 and CDR2 sequences are SGHRS and YFSETQ. This CDR3 is 15 amino acids long. The table lists this clonotype with a few counts. Its antigen is unknown. Sequenced: blood, either unsorted or a sorted T cell fraction (not recorded which). The J gene is TRBJ1-2, the V gene TRBV5-1, with D hard to call. This receptor was taken from a male donor with ankylosing spondylitis. In DNA, the CDR3 is TGCGCCAGCAACCCCGGCGGGGTCCAATACTATGGCTACACCTTC. Residues: CASNPGGVQYYGYTF.